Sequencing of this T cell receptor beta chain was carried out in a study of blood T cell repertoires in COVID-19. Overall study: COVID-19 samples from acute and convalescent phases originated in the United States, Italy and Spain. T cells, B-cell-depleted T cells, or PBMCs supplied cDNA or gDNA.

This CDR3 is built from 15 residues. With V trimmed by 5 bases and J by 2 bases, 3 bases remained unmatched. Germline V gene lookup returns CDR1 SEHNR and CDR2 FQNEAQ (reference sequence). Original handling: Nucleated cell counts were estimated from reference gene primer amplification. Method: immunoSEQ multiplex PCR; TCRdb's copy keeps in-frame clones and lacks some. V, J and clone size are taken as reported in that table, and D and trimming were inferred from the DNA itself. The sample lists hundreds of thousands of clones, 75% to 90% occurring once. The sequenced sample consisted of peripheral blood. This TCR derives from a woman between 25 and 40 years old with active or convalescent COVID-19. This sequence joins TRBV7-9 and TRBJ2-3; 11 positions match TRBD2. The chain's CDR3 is CASSATSGVTDTQYF. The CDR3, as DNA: TGTGCCAGCAGCGCGACTAGCGGGGTCACAGATACGCAGTATTTT.